This T cell receptor (beta chain) was profiled in a study of blood T cell repertoires in COVID-19. Study-wide background: Whether acute or convalescent, the COVID-19 samples came from the United States, Italy and Spain. In each case, the material was cDNA or gDNA derived from T cells, B-cell-depleted T cells, or PBMCs.

How the authors handled the data: Amplification with reference gene primers provided the estimates of nucleated cell counts. Clones were sequenced by immunoSEQ multiplex PCR, and TCRdb holds only the in-frame ones, with some missing. V and J calls and clone size come straight from that table; D and trimming were deduced from the DNA. The sample carries 310,000 or so clones, 83% recorded once. Trimming removed 0 bases at V and 4 bases at J, with 9 bases between. Looked up from germline, CDR1 is SGHVS and CDR2 is FQNEAQ. CDR3 size: 14 residues. The chain has TRBV7-8 and TRBJ2-5, with a possible D match to TRBD2 (7 bases). The sequence derives from a woman aged 50 to 60 with acute or convalescent COVID-19. Sequencing used peripheral blood. CDR3 amino acids: CASSLAGGRETQYF. The CDR3 DNA reads TGTGCCAGCAGCTTAGCGGGGGGGCGAGAGACCCAGTACTTC.